This T cell receptor (beta chain) stems from a study of post-analysis software for immune sequencing data. The CDR3 has 18 residues. V gave up 0 bases and J gave up 2 bases, with 23 bases separating them. Germline values: CDR1 GTSNPN, CDR2 SVGIG (reference sequence). Findings and caveats of the study: In patients, TRBV5-6, TRBV5-1 and TRBV20-1 belonged to five or six TRBV segments found more frequently than in controls.

This clonotype occurred a few times. Its antigen is not identified. Prepared TCR beta cDNA libraries contained unique molecular identifiers. Using its own MiXCR run on the PCR reads, TCRdb lists one record per CDR3 protein. The table has 700,000 to 900,000 distinct CDR3 sequences, around 46% seen once; the top ten hold 4.9%. The receptor was derived from a girl aged 5-17 years with multiple sclerosis. The specimen sequenced was blood. This chain links TRBV30 with TRBJ2-7; D is possibly TRBD2 (6 bases). CDR3 residues: CAWSVTFTGVAATYEQYF. CDR3 DNA sequence: TGTGCCTGGAGTGTGACTTTTACGGGGGTAGCGGCAACCTACGAGCAGTACTTC. The full variable domain, its missing parts supplied by reference TRBV30 and TRBJ2-7, is SQTIHQWPATLVQPVGSPLSLECTVEGTSNPNLYWYRQAAGRGLQLLFYSVGIGQISSEVPQNLSASRPQDRQFILSSKKLLLSDSGFYLCAWSVTFTGVAATYEQYFGPGTRLTVT.